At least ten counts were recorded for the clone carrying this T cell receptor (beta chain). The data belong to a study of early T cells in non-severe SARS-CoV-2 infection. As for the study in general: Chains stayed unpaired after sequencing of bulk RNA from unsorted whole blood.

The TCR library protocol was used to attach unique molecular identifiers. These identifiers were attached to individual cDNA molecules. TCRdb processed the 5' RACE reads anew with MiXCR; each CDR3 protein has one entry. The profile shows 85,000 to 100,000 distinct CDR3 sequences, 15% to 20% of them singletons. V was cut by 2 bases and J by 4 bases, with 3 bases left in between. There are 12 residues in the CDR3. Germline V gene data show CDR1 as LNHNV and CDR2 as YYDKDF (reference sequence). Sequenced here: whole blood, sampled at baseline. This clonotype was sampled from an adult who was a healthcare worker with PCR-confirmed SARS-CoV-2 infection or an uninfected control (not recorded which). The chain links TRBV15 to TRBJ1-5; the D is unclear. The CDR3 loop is CATSRRNQPQHF. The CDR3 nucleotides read TGTGCCACCAGCAGACGGAATCAGCCCCAGCATTTT.